This entry features one TCR beta chain sequence. What it recognizes is unknown. The data were taken from a study of OX40 agonist ivuxolimab in advanced cancers. In the study overall: The patients' treatment was ivuxolimab, an agonistic anti-OX40 (CD134) antibody.

Germline CDR1 is KGHSH and CDR2 is LQKENI. CDR3 length: 14 residues. V lost 6 bases to trimming and J lost 2 bases; unmatched junction nucleotides: 5. Patients with autoimmune history or systemic immunosuppression were excluded. Sequencing was performed with immunoSEQ multiplex PCR; in TCRdb, only in-frame clones are kept and a portion is missing. Found here are roughly 64,000 clones, about 88% of them singletons; the top ten hold around 2.1%. General observations from the study: Which antigen the expanded peripheral T cells recognized is unknown.

The source material was CD4+ or CD8+ T cells sorted from blood, sampled in a trial of the OX40 agonist ivuxolimab. This chain connects TRBV18 to TRBJ1-1; 8 nucleotides align to TRBD1. This receptor was obtained from an adult with an advanced solid tumor such as melanoma, head and neck, liver or kidney cancer. The DNA of the CDR3 is TGTGCCAGCTCCCTCGACAGGGGCAACACTGAAGCTTTCTTT. Protein product: CASSLDRGNTEAFF.